Here is one TCR beta chain with its context. This clone appeared once. The specificity of this receptor is unknown. No base quality values were provided; no much bigger clone lies one nucleotide off. To sequence the TCRbeta CDR3 region, genomic DNA was isolated from the sorted cells. The immunoSEQ Assay was used to sequence the TCRbeta CDR3 regions. TCRdb's version of the immuneACCESS table is confined to in-frame rearrangements and falls short of the full clone set. An unresolved V gene accounts for under half of the shortfall where checked; the remainder is of unknown origin. The table for this sample lists 84,000 or so clones; approximately 91% of them were counted only once. The ten largest account for about 0.31% of the sample. This sample is part of a study of OX40 agonist ivuxolimab in advanced cancers. The study in broad terms: The costimulatory receptor OX40 (CD134) was targeted by ivuxolimab, a fully human IgG2 agonistic monoclonal antibody. Intravenous ivuxolimab was administered to patients every 2 weeks at six dose levels: 0.01, 0.1, 0.3, 1.5, 3 and 10 mg/kg. Of the approximately 50 patients in dose escalation, about 20 had hepatocellular carcinoma, around 15 had melanoma, 9 had renal cell carcinoma and 9 had head and neck cancer. In the dose-escalation cohort, 82.7% of patients were male, and the mean age was 60 years with a range of roughly 20 to 80. Patients were allowed to have had prior anti-PD-1, anti-PD-L1 or anti-CTLA-4 therapy, and 40% of the dose-escalation patients had been treated with checkpoint inhibitors. Three dose-escalation patients achieved partial responses, one with hepatocellular carcinoma and two with cutaneous melanoma. Peripheral TCRbeta sequencing was intended to test whether TCR sequence diversity was altered and clonal T-cell expansion was caused by ivuxolimab. The paper covers the monotherapy dose-escalation part of the phase I ivuxolimab trial, which included N of about 50 patients.

The CDR3 starts with the cysteine, ends with the phenylalanine, and has 15 residues. The DNA shown is the 45-base CDR3, in frame from base 1. Reading the germline V gene (reference sequence) gives CDR1 PRHDT and CDR2 FYEKMQ. Trimming removed 5 bases from V and 5 bases from J, leaving 16 bases between the germline ends. The trial excluded patients who had a history of autoimmune disease or who were on systemic immunosuppression. Peripheral blood for TCR sequencing was collected from all dose cohorts at baseline, on cycle 4 day 1, and on cycle 7 day 1. The samples were taken from a phase I, first-in-human, multicenter, open-label dose-escalation trial of ivuxolimab. Adults with locally advanced or metastatic melanoma, renal cell, hepatocellular, or head and neck squamous cell carcinoma were enrolled in the trial. Before TCR sequencing, CD4+ T cells and CD8+ T cells from peripheral blood were sorted into separate populations.

The investigation overall reported the following: The antigen specificity of the peripheral T cells that underwent clonal expansion was not determined. Low levels of normalized T-cell clonal expansion were also seen in some patients who did not respond. After ivuxolimab, expanded clones were on average more numerous among CD8+ T cells than among CD4+ T cells. In partial responders in the 0.1-3.0 mg/kg groups, normalized peripheral clonal expansion was found to be among the lowest, especially among CD8+ T cells. At doses of 0.1 to 3.0 mg/kg, clonal expansion of both CD4+ and CD8+ blood T cells was observed from baseline to week 6.

The sequence was obtained from an adult with an advanced solid tumor such as melanoma, head and neck, liver or kidney cancer. Sequencing was performed on CD4+ or CD8+ T cells sorted from blood, taken in a trial of the OX40 agonist ivuxolimab. The rearranged segments are TRBV13 and TRBJ1-5, with TRBD1 perhaps the D gene, on 5 matching bases. The nucleotide sequence reads TGTGCCAGCAGCCGAGGGGAGACGCGGTATCAGCCCCAGCATTTT. This yields the protein CASSRGETRYQPQHF.